These 10 T cell receptor beta chains share one sample of origin, sequenced in a study of T cells after yellow fever vaccination. Using its own MiXCR run on the 5' RACE reads, TCRdb lists one record per CDR3 protein. The sample records about 170,000 distinct CDR3 sequences, 11% being singletons. Here the sequenced sample was CD8+ T cells sorted from PBMCs, taken 15 days after the yellow fever booster vaccination. These receptors were taken from a man younger than 35 who received the YFV17D yellow fever vaccine.

The rearrangement uses TRBV2 and TRBJ2-3; D is unclear. Germline V gene sequence: CDR1 SNHLY, CDR2 FYNNEI. This CDR3 is built from 16 residues. Trimming pared 3 bases from V and 2 bases from J, leaving 15 bases between. CDR3 sequence: CASSEGLRTLTDTQYF. DNA of the CDR3: TGTGCCAGCAGTGAGGGGTTGCGAACCCTCACAGATACGCAGTATTTT.

This clonotype was seen only a few times. The V call is TRBV4-1, the J call TRBJ1-1; D uncertain. Between the trimmed V and J ends, which lost 4 bases and 1 base, there was a span of 22 bases. The CDR3 totals 18 residues. Germline CDR1 reads MGHRA; CDR2 reads YSYEKL. The CDR3 nucleotides read TGCGCCAGCAGCCGCTACATCGGTCTGGGGTCCGGGAACACTGAAGCTTTCTTT. This encodes CASSRYIGLGSGNTEAFF.

This chain connects TRBV3-1 to TRBJ2-1, with TRBD1 as a possible D gene (8 bases). The CDR3 runs 16 residues. CDR1 is LGHDT and CDR2 is YNNKEL in the germline V gene (reference sequence). V was shortened by 0 bases and J by 7 bases, with 16 bases between the two germline ends. CDR3 loop: CASSQDTGGALNEQFF. CDR3 in DNA: TGTGCCAGCAGCCAAGATACAGGGGGGGCCCTAAATGAGCAGTTCTTC.

The rearrangement uses TRBV12-3 or TRBV12-4 and TRBJ2-7; TRBD2 agrees at 7 bases. The CDR3 has 17 amino acids. V shed 4 bases and J 1 base; nucleotides not matched to a gene: 13. This chain's CDR3 is CASSYWDGGGRSYEQYF. For the CDR3, the DNA is TGTGCCAGCAGTTATTGGGATGGGGGGGGTAGGTCCTACGAGCAGTACTTC.

The chain joins TRBV20-1 to TRBJ2-2; TRBD1 aligns across 8 bases. The CDR3 has 14 amino acids. J was trimmed by 7 bases and V by 0 bases; bases with no gene match: 4. CDR1 and CDR2 from the germline V gene are DFQATT and SNEGSKA (reference sequence). The CDR3 nucleotides read TGCAGTGCTAGAGAGGGACAGGAGTTCGGGGAGCTGTTTTTT. It codes for CSAREGQEFGELFF.

This clonotype has at least ten counts. The CDR3 here is CASSSGQLTYEQYF. The CDR3 nucleotides read TGTGCCAGCAGTTCGGGACAGCTGACCTACGAGCAGTACTTC. V usage is TRBV12-3 or TRBV12-4 and J usage is TRBJ2-7; 7 positions agree with TRBD1. V lost 4 bases to trimming and J lost 2 bases; unmatched junction nucleotides: 5. The CDR3 extends over 14 amino acids.

This clonotype was recorded a few times. This rearrangement joins TRBV12-5 to TRBJ1-1; D is perhaps TRBD1 (6 bases). CDR3 length equals 13 residues. The V end lost 2 bases, the J end lost 9 bases, and 13 bases lay between the germline ends. Germline lookup yields CDR1 LGHNT and CDR2 FRNRAP. For the CDR3, the DNA is TGTGCTAGTGGTTTGACAGGGTCTATTCAAGCTTTCTTT. It codes for CASGLTGSIQAFF.

V is TRBV5-1 and J is TRBJ2-1, with D possibly matching TRBD1 (6 bases). V gave up 4 bases and J gave up 1 base, with 15 bases separating them. CDR3 length: 16 amino acids. Germline CDR1 is SGHRS and CDR2 is YFSETQ. The DNA of the CDR3 is TGCGCCAGCAGCCGGAACAGGGACCCTTCCTACAATGAGCAGTTCTTC. This gives the protein CASSRNRDPSYNEQFF.

In regard to this clonotype: One end of the junction is discordant with germline, which a read error may explain. This chain links TRBV6-5 with TRBJ1-6, with a possible D match to TRBD1 (5 bases). The germline CDR1 and CDR2 sequences are MNHEY and SVGAGI. The CDR3 is made up of 14 amino acids. As DNA, the CDR3 is TGTGCCAGCAGCTACGGGGGTAGTAATTCACCCGTCCACTTT. It codes for CASSYGGSNSPVHF.

The chain combines TRBV6-1 with TRBJ2-7; no clear D. This CDR3 is 13 amino acids long. Germline loops: CDR1 MNHNS, CDR2 SASEGT. V lost 2 bases and J lost 7, with 12 bases in between. CDR3 DNA sequence: TGTGCCAGCAGTGAATTTTTAGGGCGGGAGCAGTACGTC. As protein: CASSEFLGREQYV.